Sequencing of this T cell receptor (beta chain) was carried out in a study of T cells and Merkel cell carcinoma outcomes. V lost 4 bases and J 10 bases, leaving 23 bases between the germline ends. This CDR3 has 16 amino acids. CDR1 and CDR2 (germline): PRHDT, FYEKMQ (reference sequence). As for this clone: Its target is unknown.

Overall study results and limits: Merkel cell carcinoma outcomes were reportedly predicted by repertoire and T-cell density.

Sequencing was performed with immunoSEQ multiplex PCR; in TCRdb, only in-frame clones are kept and a portion is missing. In the table there are under 25,000 clones, more than 65% of which are singletons. The receptor was derived from a human donor with Merkel cell carcinoma. Sequencing was carried out using tumor tissue from Merkel cell carcinoma. The chain has TRBV13 and TRBJ1-5, with D perhaps matching TRBD1 (6 bases). CDR3 in DNA: TGTGCCAGCAGCTCAAGGGGGTGGGGGAGTAACATTCCCCAGCATTTT. This sequence encodes CASSSRGWGSNIPQHF.